Presented here are 8 T cell receptor beta chains from one specimen sequenced in a study of cytomegalovirus exposure and HLA in healthy donors. Vbeta (60) and Jbeta (13) primers were used in the PCR. The method was immunoSEQ multiplex PCR; TCRdb's version includes in-frame clones alone and lacks a portion of them. The data show roughly 250,000 clones, roughly 81% seen once. Sequencing input: PBMCs. The receptors stem from a middle-aged woman in good health and CMV-seropositive.

V gene TRBV27 combines with J gene TRBJ1-6, with D possibly matching TRBD1 (6 bases). The CDR3 is made up of 15 amino acids. Germline loops: CDR1 MNHEY, CDR2 SMNVEV (reference sequence). The V end lost 5 bases, the J end lost 4 bases, and 12 bases lay between the germline ends. CDR3 nucleotide sequence: TGTGCCAGCAGTCGAGGACAGATATATAATTCACCCCTCCACTTT. It translates to CASSRGQIYNSPLHF.

This chain uses TRBV5-4 with TRBJ2-2; 7 bases line up with TRBD2. This CDR3 is 19 amino acids long. CDR1 SGHNT and CDR2 YYREEE come from the germline V gene (reference sequence). J lost 1 base, V lost 5 bases, and 17 bases had no gene match. The CDR3 region has the DNA TGTGCCAGCAGATCTCGTACTAGCGCGACCTTAAGGAACACCGGGGAGCTGTTTTTT. As protein: CASRSRTSATLRNTGELFF.

This clone has more than one count but fewer than ten. The rearrangement uses TRBV18 and TRBJ2-3; D gene unclear. Trimming removed 0 bases from V and 6 bases from J, with 10 bases in between. This CDR3 has 14 residues. Looked up from germline, CDR1 is KGHSH and CDR2 is LQKENI. CDR3 sequence (DNA): TGTGCCAGCTCACCACCGGGCAGGCCGGATACGCAGTATTTT. As protein: CASSPPGRPDTQYF.

This rearrangement joins TRBV4-3 to TRBJ2-3; D gene unclear. The CDR3 loop spans 16 amino acids. Germline CDR1 and CDR2: LGHNA and YSLEER. V was clipped by 1 base and J by 4 bases, with 15 bases between them. The CDR3 sequence is CASSQGPTLNADTQYF. CDR3 in DNA: TGCGCCAGCAGCCAAGGGCCCACCCTGAACGCAGATACGCAGTATTTT.

The rearrangement joins TRBV28 to TRBJ2-7, with 8 nucleotides matching TRBD2. V lost 6 bases, J lost 0 bases, and 10 bases stayed unmatched. Germline V lookup: CDR1 MDHEN, CDR2 SYDVKM. This CDR3 comprises 16 residues. The CDR3 here is CASRPGLASISYEQYF. For the CDR3, the DNA is TGTGCCAGCAGACCTGGACTAGCTTCCATCTCCTACGAGCAGTACTTC.

This clone appeared a single time. The chain uses TRBV4-3 and TRBJ2-4; TRBD2 matches 9 bases. The junction had 6 bases not matched to a gene; V was cut back by 1 base and J by 11 bases. Germline-derived CDR1 and CDR2 are LGHNA and YSLEER. There are 14 residues in the CDR3. The CDR3 is CASSQGTGTSFQYF. CDR3 DNA: TGCGCCAGCAGCCAAGGGACCGGGACTAGCTTTCAGTACTTC.

The gene calls are TRBV27 and TRBJ1-5; unclear D gene. Looked up from germline, CDR1 is MNHEY and CDR2 is SMNVEV (reference sequence). With 10 bases removed from V and 4 bases from J, the gap between germline ends came to 23 bases. The CDR3 loop spans 16 amino acids. The CDR3, as DNA: TGTGCCACCCAAAAATTGGGCCCACGGGGAAATCAGCCCCAGCATTTT. It encodes CATQKLGPRGNQPQHF.

The chain is built from TRBV25-1 and TRBJ1-4; 11 bases are a match to TRBD1. J lost 8 bases, V lost 2 bases, and 7 bases had no gene match. The germline V gene has CDR1 MGHDK and CDR2 SYGVNS. The CDR3 runs 16 residues. CDR3 loop: CASSELDRGRKEKLFF. The CDR3 coding sequence is TGTGCCAGCAGTGAACTGGACAGGGGGCGAAAGGAAAAACTGTTTTTT.